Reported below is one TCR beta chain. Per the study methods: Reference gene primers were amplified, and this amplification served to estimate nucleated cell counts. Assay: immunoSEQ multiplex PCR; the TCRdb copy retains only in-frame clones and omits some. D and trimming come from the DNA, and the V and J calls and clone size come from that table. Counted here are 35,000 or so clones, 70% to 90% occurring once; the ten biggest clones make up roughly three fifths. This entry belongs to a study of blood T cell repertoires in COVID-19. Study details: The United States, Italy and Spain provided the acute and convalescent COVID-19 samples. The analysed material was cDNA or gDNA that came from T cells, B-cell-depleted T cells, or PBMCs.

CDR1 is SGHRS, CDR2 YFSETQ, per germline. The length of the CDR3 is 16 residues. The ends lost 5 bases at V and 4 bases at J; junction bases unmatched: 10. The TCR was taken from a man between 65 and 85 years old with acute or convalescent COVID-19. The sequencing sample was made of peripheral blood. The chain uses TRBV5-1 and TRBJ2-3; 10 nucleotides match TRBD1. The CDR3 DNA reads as TGCGCCAGCAGATATACCGGGACAGGGGTCGCAGATACGCAGTATTTT. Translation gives CASRYTGTGVADTQYF. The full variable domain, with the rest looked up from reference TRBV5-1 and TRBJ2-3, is KAGVTQTPRYLIKTRGQQVTLSCSPISGHRSVSWYQQTPGQGLQFLFEYFSETQRNKGNFPGRFSGRQFSNSRSEMNVSTLELGDSALYLCASRYTGTGVADTQYFGPGTRLTVL.